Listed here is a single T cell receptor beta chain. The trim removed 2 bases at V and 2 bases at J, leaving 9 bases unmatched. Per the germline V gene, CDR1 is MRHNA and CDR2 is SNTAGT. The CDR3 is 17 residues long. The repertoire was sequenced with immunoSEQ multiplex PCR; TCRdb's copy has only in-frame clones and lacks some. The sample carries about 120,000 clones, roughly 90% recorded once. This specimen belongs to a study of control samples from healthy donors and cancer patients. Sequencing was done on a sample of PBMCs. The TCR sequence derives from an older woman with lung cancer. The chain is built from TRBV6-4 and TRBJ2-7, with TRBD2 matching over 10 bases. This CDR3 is CASSDPIAGGPTYEQYF. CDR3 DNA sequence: TGTGCCAGCAGTGACCCTATAGCGGGGGGCCCCACCTACGAGCAGTACTTC.